The 9 T cell receptor beta chains given below trace back to one sample, sequenced in a study of shared clonotypes between healthy human individuals. The repertoire was sequenced with immunoSEQ multiplex PCR; TCRdb's copy has only in-frame clones and lacks some. The table lists about 1 million clones, 70% to 80% of them singletons. The specimen was memory CD4+ T cells sorted from blood. Indicated subset: CD45RA-negative fraction. The receptor source for this set is a young man in good health.

The chain employs TRBV2 and TRBJ2-3, with 7 bases that match TRBD1. The CDR3 covers 15 residues. J lost 4 bases, V lost 4 bases, and 8 bases had no gene match. The germline V gene encodes CDR1 SNHLY and CDR2 FYNNEI. CDR3 DNA sequence: TGTGCCAGCAGTGGAGGGACAGCTACATCAGATACGCAGTATTTT. Residues: CASSGGTATSDTQYF.

This clone was seen more than once but under ten times. V usage is TRBV12-5 and J usage is TRBJ1-2; D remains ambiguous. V was clipped by 3 bases and J by 8 bases, with 10 bases between them. CDR3 length equals 12 residues. Looked up from germline, CDR1 is LGHNT and CDR2 is FRNRAP. In nucleotides, the CDR3 is TGTGCTAGTGGTTTCGATCTAGGGGGCTACACCTTC. Protein product: CASGFDLGGYTF.

V usage is TRBV14 and J usage is TRBJ1-2; D perhaps matches TRBD1 (5 bases). V lost 1 base, J lost 6 bases, and 12 bases lay in between. Germline V gene lookup returns CDR1 SGHDN and CDR2 FVKESK. This CDR3 comprises 14 residues. The CDR3 protein is CASSQVVGAHGYTF. CDR3 in DNA: TGTGCCAGCAGCCAAGTAGTTGGGGCACATGGCTACACCTTC.

The V call is TRBV11-2, the J call TRBJ1-6, with 7 nucleotides matching TRBD1. CDR3 length: 16 amino acids. Germline V CDR1 and CDR2: SGHAT, FQNNGV. V lost 5 bases and J lost 9; bases outside the gene matches: 13. CDR3 sequence reads: CASSLYRGLGISPLHF. Written as DNA, the CDR3 is TGTGCCAGCAGCCTTTACAGGGGCTTGGGGATTTCACCCCTCCACTTT. Full variable domain (outside the CDR3, taken from reference TRBV11-2 and TRBJ1-6): EAGVAQSPRYKIIEKRQSVAFWCNPISGHATLYWYQQILGQGPKLLIQFQNNGVVDDSQLPKDRFSAERLKGVDSTLKIQPAKLEDSAVYLCASSLYRGLGISPLHFGNGTRLTVT.

A word on this clone: This CDR3 is also generated by other DNA sequences in the sample. This chain joins TRBV30 and TRBJ2-2, with 7 bases that match TRBD2. V trimming: 0 bases; J trimming: 5 bases; junction bases outside the gene matches: 3. CDR3 size: 14 residues. The germline CDR1 and CDR2 sequences are GTSNPN and SVGIG (reference sequence). CDR3 nucleotide sequence: TGTGCCTGGAGTGTACTTAGCGGGACCGGGGAGCTGTTTTTT. It yields the protein CAWSVLSGTGELFF.

V and J are TRBV7-8 and TRBJ2-2; D possibly matches TRBD1 or TRBD2 (5 bases each). Germline assignment: CDR1 SGHVS and CDR2 FQNEAQ. V was pared by 7 bases and J by 1 base, with 10 bases between. CDR3 size: 14 residues. CDR3 coding DNA: TGTGCCAGCACCTTGGGGGTGAACACCGGGGAGCTGTTTTTT. Translation: CASTLGVNTGELFF.

This chain links TRBV4-2 with TRBJ2-3; TRBD1 agrees at 7 bases. The CDR3 is 16 residues long. Germline V lookup: CDR1 LGHNA, CDR2 YNFKEQ. The V and J ends lost 2 bases and 0 bases, in that order; junction bases with no gene match: 5. The CDR3 DNA reads as TGTGCCAGCAGCCAACATGGGACAGAAAGCACAGATACGCAGTATTTT. This translates into CASSQHGTESTDTQYF.

The gene calls are TRBV5-4 and TRBJ2-1, with 7 bases fitting TRBD1. The CDR3 contains 15 residues. J was trimmed by 7 bases and V by 4 bases; bases with no gene match: 11. Per the germline V gene, CDR1 is SGHNT and CDR2 is YYREEE (reference sequence). The chain's CDR3 is CASSPETGRVNEQFF. The CDR3 DNA reads as TGTGCCAGCAGCCCAGAGACAGGGAGAGTGAATGAGCAGTTCTTC.

The V gene is TRBV10-3, the J gene TRBJ2-7; 8 bases align to TRBD1. Germline assignment: CDR1 ENHRY and CDR2 SYGVKD. V was clipped by 4 bases and J by 0 bases; unmatched bases: 14. There are 18 residues in the CDR3. The CDR3 DNA follows: TGTGCCATCAGTGCCCCACCAGACAGGGGAAAACGCTCCTACGAGCAGTACTTC. The encoded protein is CAISAPPDRGKRSYEQYF.